The clone carrying this T cell receptor beta chain was found a few times. The antigen remains unidentified. The record originates from a study of T-cell reconstitution after alpha-beta-depleted transplantation in children. Study-wide results and caveats: Reports say that about two months after transplant, the alpha-beta T cells came out of several hundred graft clones that had expanded. Newly generated T cells supplied most T-cell counts and diversity one year post-transplant.

Unique molecular identifiers were incorporated during preparation of the TCRbeta library. TCRdb processed the PCR reads anew with MiXCR; each CDR3 protein has one entry. The data contain some 840,000 distinct CDR3 sequences, 15% to 20% of them singletons. V shed 4 bases and J 7 bases; nucleotides not matched to a gene: 10. CDR3 length: 15 amino acids. The germline CDR1 and CDR2 sequences are KGHSH and LQKENI. The TCR originated in a male patient younger than 18 who had a stem cell transplant for acute lymphoblastic leukemia, so the T cells may come from the graft donor. This specimen was PBMCs, mostly from graft donor cells, taken 360 days after TCRalphabeta/CD19-depleted stem cell transplant. The chain uses TRBV18 and TRBJ1-2, with 9 bases lining up with TRBD1. The CDR3 nucleotides read TGTGCCAGCTCACGGACAGGGGAAACCCTGGGTGGCTACACCTTC. This gives the protein CASSRTGETLGGYTF.